This record concerns one TCR beta chain sequence. Its antigen is unidentified. This entry belongs to a study of cytomegalovirus exposure and HLA in healthy donors. Points from the study as a whole: Accurate prediction of most subjects' HLA-A and HLA-B alleles from TCR beta sequences was reported.

A multiplex PCR was run with 60 Vbeta primers and 13 Jbeta primers. TCRdb keeps only in-frame clones here, not all; method: immunoSEQ multiplex PCR. The table has fewer than 200,000 clones, roughly 80% seen once. Germline CDR1 MDHEN, CDR2 SYDVKM. This CDR3 is 15 amino acids long. Trimming cost V 2 bases and J 3 bases; bases outside gene matches: 1. This TCR derives from a middle-aged man in good health and CMV-seropositive. The chain employs TRBV28 and TRBJ2-3; TRBD2 aligns across 11 bases. The sample was PBMCs. The CDR3 is CASSLRLAGTDTQYF. CDR3 DNA: TGTGCCAGCAGTTTAAGACTAGCGGGGACAGATACGCAGTATTTT.